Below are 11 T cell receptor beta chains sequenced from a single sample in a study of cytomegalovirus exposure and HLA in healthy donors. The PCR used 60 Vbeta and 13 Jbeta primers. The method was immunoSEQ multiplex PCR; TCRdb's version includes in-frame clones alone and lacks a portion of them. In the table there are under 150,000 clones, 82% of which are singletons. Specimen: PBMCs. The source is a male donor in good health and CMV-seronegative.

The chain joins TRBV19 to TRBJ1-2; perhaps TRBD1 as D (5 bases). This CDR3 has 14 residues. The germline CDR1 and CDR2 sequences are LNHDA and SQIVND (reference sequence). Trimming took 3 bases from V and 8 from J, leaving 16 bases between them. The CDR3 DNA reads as TGTGCCAGTAGTATTCGCAGGGCGACGGGCGGCTACACCTTC. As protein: CASSIRRATGGYTF.

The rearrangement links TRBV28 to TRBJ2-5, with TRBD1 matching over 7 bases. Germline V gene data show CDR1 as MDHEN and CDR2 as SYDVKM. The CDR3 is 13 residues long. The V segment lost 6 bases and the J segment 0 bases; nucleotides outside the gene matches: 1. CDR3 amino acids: CASRTGYQETQYF. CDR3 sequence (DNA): TGTGCCAGCAGGACAGGGTACCAAGAGACCCAGTACTTC. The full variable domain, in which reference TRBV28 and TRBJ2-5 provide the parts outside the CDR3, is DVKVTQSSRYLVKRTGEKVFLECVQDMDHENMFWYRQDPGLGLRLIYFSYDVKMKEKGDIPEGYSVSREKKERFSLILESASTNQTSMYLCASRTGYQETQYFGPGTRLLVL.

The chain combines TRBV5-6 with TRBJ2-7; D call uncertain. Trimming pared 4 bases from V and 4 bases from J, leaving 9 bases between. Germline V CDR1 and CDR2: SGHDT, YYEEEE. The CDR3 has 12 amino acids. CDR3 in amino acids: CASSRGPYEQYF. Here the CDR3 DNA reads TGTGCCAGCAGCCGTGGCCCGTACGAGCAGTACTTC.

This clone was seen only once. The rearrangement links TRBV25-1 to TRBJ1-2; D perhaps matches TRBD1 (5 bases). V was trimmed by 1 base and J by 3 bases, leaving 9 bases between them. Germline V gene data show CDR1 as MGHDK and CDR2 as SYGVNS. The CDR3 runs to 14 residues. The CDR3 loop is CASSEWDSYYGYTF. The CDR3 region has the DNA TGTGCCAGCAGTGAATGGGACTCATACTATGGCTACACCTTC.

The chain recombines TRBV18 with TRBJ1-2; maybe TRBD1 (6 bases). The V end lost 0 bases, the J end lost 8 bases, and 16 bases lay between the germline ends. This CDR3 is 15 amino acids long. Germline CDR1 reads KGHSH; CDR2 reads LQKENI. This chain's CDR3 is CASSPPTGFGWGYTF. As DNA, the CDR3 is TGTGCCAGCTCACCACCGACAGGATTTGGATGGGGCTACACCTTC. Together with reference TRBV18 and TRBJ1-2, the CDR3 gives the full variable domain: NAGVMQNPRHLVRRRGQEARLRCSPMKGHSHVYWYRQLPEEGLKFMVYLQKENIIDESGMPKERFSAEFPKEGPSILRIQQVVRGDSAAYFCASSPPTGFGWGYTFGSGTRLTVV.

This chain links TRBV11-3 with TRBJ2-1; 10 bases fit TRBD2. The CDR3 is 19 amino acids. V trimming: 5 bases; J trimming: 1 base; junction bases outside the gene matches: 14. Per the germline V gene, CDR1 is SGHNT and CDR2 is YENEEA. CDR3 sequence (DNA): TGTGCCAGCAGCCCCAACGAGCGGGAGGGCCAACAGTCCTACAATGAGCAGTTCTTC. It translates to CASSPNEREGQQSYNEQFF. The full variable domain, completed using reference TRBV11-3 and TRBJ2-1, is EAGVVQSPRYKIIEKKQPVAFWCNPISGHNTLYWYLQNLGQGPELLIRYENEEAVDDSQLPKDRFSAERLKGVDSTLKIQPAELGDSAVYLCASSPNEREGQQSYNEQFFGPGTRLTVL.

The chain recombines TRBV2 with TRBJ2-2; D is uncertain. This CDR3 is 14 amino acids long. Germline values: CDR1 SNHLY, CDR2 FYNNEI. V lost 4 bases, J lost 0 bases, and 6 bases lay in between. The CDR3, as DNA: TGTGCCAGCAGTGTTCTAGCGAACACCGGGGAGCTGTTTTTT. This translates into CASSVLANTGELFF.

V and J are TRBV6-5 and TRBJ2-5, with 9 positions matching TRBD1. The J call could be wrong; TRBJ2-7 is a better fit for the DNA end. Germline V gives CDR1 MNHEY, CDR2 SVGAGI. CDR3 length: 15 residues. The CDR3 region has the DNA TGTGCCAGCAACACCTTGGGACAGGGTATTTACGAGCAGTACTTC. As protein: CASNTLGQGIYEQYF.

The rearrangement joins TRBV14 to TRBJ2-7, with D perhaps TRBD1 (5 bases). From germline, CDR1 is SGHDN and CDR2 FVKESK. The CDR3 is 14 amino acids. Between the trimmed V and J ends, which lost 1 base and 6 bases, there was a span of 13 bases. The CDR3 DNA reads TGTGCCAGCAGCCAAGCCAGGGCTCGTCGCGAGCAGTACTTC. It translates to CASSQARARREQYF.

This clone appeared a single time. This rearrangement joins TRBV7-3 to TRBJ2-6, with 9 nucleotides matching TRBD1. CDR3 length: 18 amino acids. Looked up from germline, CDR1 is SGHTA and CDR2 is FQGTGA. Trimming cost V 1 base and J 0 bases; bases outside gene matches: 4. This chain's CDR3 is CASSLIGTGFSGANVLTF. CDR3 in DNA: TGTGCCAGCAGCTTAATCGGGACAGGGTTCTCTGGGGCCAACGTCCTGACTTTC.

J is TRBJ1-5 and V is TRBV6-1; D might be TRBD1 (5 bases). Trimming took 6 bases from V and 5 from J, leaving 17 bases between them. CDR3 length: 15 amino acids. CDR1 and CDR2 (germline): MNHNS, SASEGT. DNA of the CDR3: TGTGCCAGCAGGGACCGCTGGGAGGGGTATCAGCCCCAGCATTTT. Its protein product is CASRDRWEGYQPQHF.